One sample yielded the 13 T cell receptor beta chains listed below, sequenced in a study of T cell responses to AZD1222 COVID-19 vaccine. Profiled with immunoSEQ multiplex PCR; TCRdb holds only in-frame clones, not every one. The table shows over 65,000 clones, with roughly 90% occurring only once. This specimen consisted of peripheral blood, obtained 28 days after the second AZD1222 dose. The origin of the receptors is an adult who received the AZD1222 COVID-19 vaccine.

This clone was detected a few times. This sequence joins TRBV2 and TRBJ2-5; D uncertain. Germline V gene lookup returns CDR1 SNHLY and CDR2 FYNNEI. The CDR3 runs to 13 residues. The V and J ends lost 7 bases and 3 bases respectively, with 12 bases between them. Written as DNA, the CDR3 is TGTGCCAGCATCTCCGCTGCGAAAGAGACCCAGTACTTC. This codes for CASISAAKETQYF.

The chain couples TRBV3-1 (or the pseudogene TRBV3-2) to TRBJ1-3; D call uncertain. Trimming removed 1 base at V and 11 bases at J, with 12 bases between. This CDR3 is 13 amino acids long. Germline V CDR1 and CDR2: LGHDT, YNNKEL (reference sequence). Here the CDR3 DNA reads TGTGCCAGCAGCCAAGGATTTCTGGGGTCCATATATTTT. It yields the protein CASSQGFLGSIYF.

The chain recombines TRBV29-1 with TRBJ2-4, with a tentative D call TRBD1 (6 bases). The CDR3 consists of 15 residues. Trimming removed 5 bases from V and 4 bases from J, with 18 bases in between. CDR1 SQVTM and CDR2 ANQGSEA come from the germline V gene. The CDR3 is CSVIDRSRRKNIQYF. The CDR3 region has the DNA TGCAGCGTTATAGACAGGAGTCGGCGGAAAAACATTCAGTACTTC.

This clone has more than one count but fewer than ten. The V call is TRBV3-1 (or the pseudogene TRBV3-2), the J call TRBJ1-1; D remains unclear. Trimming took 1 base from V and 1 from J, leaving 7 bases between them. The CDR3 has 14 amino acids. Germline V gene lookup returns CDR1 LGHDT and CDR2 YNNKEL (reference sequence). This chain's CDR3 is CASSQAPRNTEAFF. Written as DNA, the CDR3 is TGTGCCAGCAGCCAAGCCCCCAGGAACACTGAAGCTTTCTTT.

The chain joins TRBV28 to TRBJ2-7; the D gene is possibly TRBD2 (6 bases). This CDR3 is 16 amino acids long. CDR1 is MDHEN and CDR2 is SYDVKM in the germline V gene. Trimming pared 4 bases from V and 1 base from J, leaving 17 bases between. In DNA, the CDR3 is TGTGCCAGCAGTTCGGCTGGGGAGGAGGATTCCTACGAGCAGTACTTC. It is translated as CASSSAGEEDSYEQYF.

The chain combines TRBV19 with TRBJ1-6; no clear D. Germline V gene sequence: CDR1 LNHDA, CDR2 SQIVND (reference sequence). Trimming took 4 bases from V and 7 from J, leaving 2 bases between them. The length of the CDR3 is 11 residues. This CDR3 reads CASSKNSPLHF. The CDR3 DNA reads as TGTGCCAGTAGTAAGAATTCACCCCTCCACTTT.

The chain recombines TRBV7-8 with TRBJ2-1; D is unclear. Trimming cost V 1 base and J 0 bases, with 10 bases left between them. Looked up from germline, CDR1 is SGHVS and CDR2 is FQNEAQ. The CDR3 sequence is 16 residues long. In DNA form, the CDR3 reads TGTGCCAGCAGCTTAGAAAGTCAGCCCTCCTACAATGAGCAGTTCTTC. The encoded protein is CASSLESQPSYNEQFF.

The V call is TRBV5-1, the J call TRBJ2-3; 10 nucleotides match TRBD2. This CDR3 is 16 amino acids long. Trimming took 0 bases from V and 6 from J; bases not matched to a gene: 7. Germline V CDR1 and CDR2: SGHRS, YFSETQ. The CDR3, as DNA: TGCGCCAGCAGCTTGGAGTTCGGGACTAGCGTCGATACGCAGTATTTT. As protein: CASSLEFGTSVDTQYF.

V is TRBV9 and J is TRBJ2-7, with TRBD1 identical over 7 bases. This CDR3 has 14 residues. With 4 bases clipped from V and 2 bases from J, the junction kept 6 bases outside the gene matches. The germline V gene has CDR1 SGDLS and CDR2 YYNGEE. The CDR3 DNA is TGTGCCAGCAGCCCTGGGCAGGGGGCCTACGAGCAGTACTTC. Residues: CASSPGQGAYEQYF.

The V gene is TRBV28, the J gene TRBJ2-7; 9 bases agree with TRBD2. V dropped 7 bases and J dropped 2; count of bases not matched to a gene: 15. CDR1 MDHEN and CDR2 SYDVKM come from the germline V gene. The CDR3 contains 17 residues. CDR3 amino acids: CASNRGPDSGSPYEQYF. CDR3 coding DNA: TGTGCCAGCAATAGGGGTCCCGATAGCGGGAGCCCCTACGAGCAGTACTTC.

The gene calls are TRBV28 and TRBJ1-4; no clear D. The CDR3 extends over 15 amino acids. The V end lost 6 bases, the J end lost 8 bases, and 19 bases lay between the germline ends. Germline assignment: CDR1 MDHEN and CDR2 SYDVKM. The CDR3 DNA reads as TGTGCCAGCAGCACCCCGGGCGTGCCGTGGGAAAAACTGTTTTTT. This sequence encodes CASSTPGVPWEKLFF. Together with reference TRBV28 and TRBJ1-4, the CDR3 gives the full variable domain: DVKVTQSSRYLVKRTGEKVFLECVQDMDHENMFWYRQDPGLGLRLIYFSYDVKMKEKGDIPEGYSVSREKKERFSLILESASTNQTSMYLCASSTPGVPWEKLFFGSGTQLSVL.

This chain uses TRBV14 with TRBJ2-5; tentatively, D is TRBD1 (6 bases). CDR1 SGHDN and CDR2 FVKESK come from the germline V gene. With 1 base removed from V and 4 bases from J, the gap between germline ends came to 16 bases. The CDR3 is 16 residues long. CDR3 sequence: CASSQASQGILETQYF. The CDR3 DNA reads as TGTGCCAGCAGCCAAGCGTCCCAGGGGATTTTAGAGACCCAGTACTTC.

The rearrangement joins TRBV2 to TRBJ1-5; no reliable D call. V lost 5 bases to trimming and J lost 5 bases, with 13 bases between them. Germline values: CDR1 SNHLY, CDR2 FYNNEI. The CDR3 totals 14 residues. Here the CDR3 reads CASSKTGEHQPQHF. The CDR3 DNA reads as TGTGCCAGCAGTAAGACCGGGGAACATCAGCCCCAGCATTTT.